Presented here are 9 T cell receptor beta chains from one specimen sequenced in a study of spatial heterogeneity in lung cancer (dated by TCRdb to between 2017 and 2020). Library generation was performed with 5' RACE. The run used a NextSeq 500. TCRdb's own reprocessing of the public reads used fastp at Q25 and MiXCR and kept productive beta chains. Entries that share a CDR3 protein sequence are merged under the most common genes and DNA. Across this sample there are approximately 12,000 distinct CDR3 sequences, with approximately 6.2% seen only once. Of the sample, about 9.4% is held by the ten largest clones. The time point label, as the study defines it: sample taken at primary tumor resection. Without any cell sorting, TCR sequencing was performed on whole RNA extracted either from tumor and nontumor lung tissue or from cryopreserved PBMC samples. Material: normal lung tissue next to the tumor, obtained at surgery. The origin of the receptors is a male donor with early-stage non-small cell lung cancer.

This clonotype was seen ten or more times. This beta chain represents an off-target read in a library built for alpha chains; its size is of limited meaning. The rearrangement links TRBV5-4 to TRBJ1-2; D is uncertain. Trimming left V 0 bases short and J 4 bases short, with 4 bases between. CDR1 and CDR2 from the germline V gene are SGHNT and YYREEE (reference sequence). The CDR3 is 12 amino acids. CDR3 nucleotide sequence: TGTGCCAGCAGCTTGGAGGGCTATGGCTACACCTTC. Its protein is CASSLEGYGYTF.

This clonotype was recorded at least ten times. Since it is a stray read in a library aimed at alpha chains, this beta chain has a size that is not meaningful. V gene TRBV12-3 or TRBV12-4 combines with J gene TRBJ1-1, with D possibly being TRBD1 (6 bases). This CDR3 region has 13 residues. V was pared by 5 bases and J by 8 bases, with 15 bases between. This chain's CDR3 is CASSGTPLGEAFF. CDR3 DNA sequence: TGTGCCAGCAGTGGGACACCCTTGGGGGAAGCTTTCTTT.

Of note for this clonotype: This beta chain turned up in a library designed for alpha chains; as an off-target read, its abundance says little. This chain uses TRBV30 with TRBJ2-2; D tentatively fits TRBD1 or TRBD2 (5 bases each). The V and J ends lost 0 bases and 7 bases respectively, with 15 bases between them. The CDR3 is 15 amino acids. The germline CDR1 and CDR2 sequences are GTSNPN and SVGIG (reference sequence). The DNA of the CDR3 is TGTGCCTGGAGTGTACGTGGGACCTTCGGCGGGGAGCTGTTTTTT. Protein product: CAWSVRGTFGGELFF.

Many counts were recorded for this clonotype. This beta chain represents an off-target read in a library built for alpha chains; its size is of limited meaning. V gene TRBV6-5 combines with J gene TRBJ1-1; D possibly corresponds to TRBD1 (6 bases). The V and J ends lost 6 bases and 3 bases respectively, with 20 bases between them. The CDR3 consists of 16 residues. Per germline, CDR1 MNHEY and CDR2 SVGAGI. The CDR3 here is CASSVWAVSGDTEAFF. CDR3 sequence (DNA): TGTGCCAGCAGCGTCTGGGCAGTTTCAGGGGACACTGAAGCTTTCTTT.

Concerning this clonotype: This beta chain slipped into a library made for alpha chains as a stray read, so its size is not meaningful. The J gene is TRBJ2-7, the V gene TRBV6-5; 7 positions agree with TRBD1. The germline V gene has CDR1 MNHEY and CDR2 SVGAGI. The CDR3 has 13 amino acids. The trim removed 6 bases at V and 2 bases at J, leaving 4 bases unmatched. CDR3 in amino acids: CASRAGQAYEQYF. The CDR3 nucleotides read TGTGCCAGCAGAGCCGGACAGGCCTACGAGCAGTACTTC.

As concerns this clonotype: A much larger clone lies a single base off, so this may be a read error. The size of this beta chain means little, since it is a stray read in a library made for alpha chains. The chain employs TRBV2 and TRBJ2-1; D remains unclear. Germline values: CDR1 SNHLY, CDR2 FYNNEI. This CDR3 has 13 residues. CDR3 amino acids: CASSEVRNNKQFF. In DNA, the CDR3 is TGTGCCAGCAGTGAGGTCAGAAACAATAAGCAGTTCTTC.

For this clonotype: This beta chain slipped into a library made for alpha chains as a stray read, so its size is not meaningful. V gene TRBV6-2 or TRBV6-3 combines with J gene TRBJ2-1; 8 nucleotides match TRBD2. V trimming: 2 bases; J trimming: 4 bases; junction bases outside the gene matches: 7. Germline V gene sequence: CDR1 MNHEY, CDR2 SVGEGT. The CDR3 sequence is 16 residues long. CDR3 region: CASSYALAELYNEQFF. The CDR3 region has the DNA TGTGCCAGCAGTTACGCACTAGCGGAGCTGTACAATGAGCAGTTCTTC.

This clonotype was seen repeatedly, ten times or more. In a library made to pick up alpha chains, this beta chain is a stray read with a size that means little. The chain combines TRBV4-1 with TRBJ2-5; D is perhaps TRBD2 (6 bases). The CDR3 runs 13 residues. Germline V gene lookup returns CDR1 MGHRA and CDR2 YSYEKL. V lost 6 bases, J lost 4 bases, and 12 bases lay in between. CDR3 in DNA: TGCGCCAGCAGTCTCCCCGGGGGAGAGACCCAGTACTTC. This sequence encodes CASSLPGGETQYF.

A remark on this clonotype: Because the library targeted alpha chains, this beta chain is an off-target read whose size means little. V gene TRBV6-2 or TRBV6-3 combines with J gene TRBJ1-5, with unresolved D. CDR3 length: 12 residues. V was shortened by 4 bases and J by 6 bases, with 7 bases between the two germline ends. Germline V lookup: CDR1 MNHEY, CDR2 SVGEGT. The CDR3 is CASSSAFQPQHF. The CDR3 DNA follows: TGTGCCAGCAGTTCGGCGTTTCAGCCCCAGCATTTT.